A single sample gave rise to the 23 T cell receptor beta chains below, sequenced in a study of CD8+CD57+ T cells in acquired aplastic anemia. The template used for profiling TCR beta VDJ and CDR3 was genomic DNA. MiXCR, run by TCRdb on the reads, gives a single entry per CDR3 protein. The sample lists about 40,000 distinct CDR3 sequences, about 60% occurring once. Those patients picked for sequencing had displayed CD8+CD57+ cell expansion on flow cytometry. The source material was sorted CD4+, CD8+, or CD8+CD57+ T cells (not recorded which) from PBMCs. These receptors came from a human donor with aplastic anemia.

The chain links TRBV2 to TRBJ2-5; D is possibly TRBD2 (6 bases). The CDR3 is 12 amino acids. The V gene's germline CDR1 is SNHLY and CDR2 FYNNEI. The V gene lost 7 bases and the J gene lost 7 bases, with 13 bases spanning the gap. The CDR3 DNA is TGTGCCAGCATCGGGGCAGCGGGGACCCAGTACTTC. This gives the protein CASIGAAGTQYF.

This clonotype appeared a single time. This chain connects TRBV10-3 to TRBJ1-1; no reliable D call. Trimming took 0 bases from V and 1 from J, leaving 0 bases between them. The CDR3 runs to 12 residues. Germline CDR1 and CDR2: ENHRY and SYGVKD. The CDR3 DNA follows: TGTGCCATCAGTGAGTCGAACACTGAAGCTTTCTTT. It specifies CAISESNTEAFF.

This sequence joins TRBV5-1 and TRBJ1-3; D is perhaps TRBD1 (6 bases). V was shortened by 4 bases and J by 0 bases, with 14 bases between the two germline ends. The CDR3 length is 16 residues. Germline assignment: CDR1 SGHRS and CDR2 YFSETQ. In DNA form, the CDR3 reads TGCGCCAGCAGCCCGGACAGCATGGGCTCTGGAAACACCATATATTTT. Its translation: CASSPDSMGSGNTIYF.

This clonotype was counted once. The chain combines TRBV25-1 with TRBJ2-5; 12 nucleotides agree with TRBD1. Germline trimming cut 1 base from V and 5 bases from J; bases unmatched to any gene: 5. The CDR3 is 16 residues long. Germline CDR1 reads MGHDK; CDR2 reads SYGVNS. The CDR3 reads CASSEWGTGGFETQYF. The CDR3 DNA is TGTGCCAGCAGTGAATGGGGGACAGGGGGCTTTGAGACCCAGTACTTC.

This chain connects TRBV24-1 to TRBJ1-5, with D maybe TRBD1 (5 bases). V was pared by 9 bases and J by 2 bases, with 10 bases between. CDR3 length: 13 amino acids. From germline, CDR1 is KGHDR and CDR2 SFDVKD. For the CDR3, the DNA is TGTGCCACCGCAGGGTCGGGCAATCAGCCCCAGCATTTT. This encodes CATAGSGNQPQHF.

The chain combines TRBV10-3 with TRBJ2-7, with D possibly matching TRBD1 (5 bases). The CDR3 loop spans 17 amino acids. V lost 0 bases and J lost 3, with 18 bases in between. Per the germline V gene, CDR1 is ENHRY and CDR2 is SYGVKD. The CDR3 DNA is TGTGCCATCAGTGAGTCGGTGGCAGGGCCTTATGGCTACGAGCAGTACTTC. This sequence encodes CAISESVAGPYGYEQYF.

This rearrangement joins TRBV20-1 to TRBJ1-5, with 7 bases matching TRBD1. CDR1 is DFQATT and CDR2 is SNEGSKA in the germline V gene (reference sequence). The CDR3 is made up of 16 amino acids. J lost 1 base, V lost 3 bases, and 9 bases had no gene match. CDR3 nucleotides: TGCAGTGCTAGTTTAAACACCAGGGGGAGCAATCAGCCCCAGCATTTT. Protein product: CSASLNTRGSNQPQHF.

This clonotype was observed many times. J is TRBJ2-7 and V is TRBV27; TRBD1 aligns across 7 bases. This CDR3 comprises 13 residues. The germline CDR1 and CDR2 sequences are MNHEY and SMNVEV (reference sequence). V trimming: 6 bases; J trimming: 7 bases; junction bases outside the gene matches: 9. CDR3 in amino acids: CASRLTGSREQYF. Written as DNA, the CDR3 is TGTGCCAGCAGGCTGACAGGGTCGAGGGAGCAGTACTTC.

A remark on this clonotype: At one boundary the junction diverges from the germline segment, which might be a read error. This chain joins TRBV16 and TRBJ2-7, with no clear D. This CDR3 comprises 13 residues. Germline-derived CDR1 and CDR2 are KGHSY and FQNENV. The CDR3 loop reads CASSQAERYKQYF. DNA of the CDR3: TGTGCCAGCAGCCAAGCGGAACGCTACAAGCAGTACTTC.

In regard to this clonotype: Because the CDR3 is missing its conserved closing phenylalanine or tryptophan, this is likely a read error. The J gene is TRBJ1-2, the V gene TRBV2; 8 bases map to TRBD1. V trimming: 1 base; J trimming: 6 bases; junction bases outside the gene matches: 4. The CDR3 is 14 residues long. Germline CDR1 is SNHLY and CDR2 is FYNNEI. The DNA of the CDR3 is TGTGCCAGCAGTGAAGGGACAGGGTCAGATGGCTACACCCTC. This translates into CASSEGTGSDGYTL.

This clonotype was picked up many times. J is TRBJ2-7 and V is TRBV12-3 or TRBV12-4, with D perhaps TRBD1 (6 bases). The CDR3 consists of 14 residues. Trimming took 3 bases from V and 6 from J, leaving 15 bases between them. Written as DNA, the CDR3 is TGTGCCAGCAGTTTCGGACAGAGCCCTGTCGAGCAGTACTTC. Encoded protein: CASSFGQSPVEQYF.

The CDR3 sequence is CSATLGDSDSPLHF. The CDR3 nucleotides read TGCAGTGCTACACTAGGGGACAGCGATTCACCCCTCCACTTT. The chain uses TRBV20-1 and TRBJ1-6, with TRBD1 matching over 7 bases. The CDR3 has 14 amino acids. Germline V gene sequence: CDR1 DFQATT, CDR2 SNEGSKA (reference sequence). The junction had 8 bases not matched to a gene; V was cut back by 4 bases and J by 8 bases.

This clonotype was detected many times. The rearrangement joins TRBV19 to TRBJ1-1, with D unresolved. Germline CDR1 LNHDA, CDR2 SQIVND (reference sequence). CDR3 length: 16 amino acids. V lost 3 bases and J 3 bases, leaving 17 bases between the germline ends. CDR3 loop: CASSMAGEIKDTEAFF. The CDR3 DNA is TGTGCCAGTAGTATGGCCGGGGAGATAAAGGACACTGAAGCTTTCTTT. The full variable domain, completed using reference TRBV19 and TRBJ1-1, is DGGITQSPKYLFRKEGQNVTLSCEQNLNHDAMYWYRQDPGQGLRLIYYSQIVNDFQKGDIAEGYSVSREKKESFPLTVTSAQKNPTAFYLCASSMAGEIKDTEAFFGQGTRLTVV.

The rearrangement joins TRBV10-3 to TRBJ2-3; TRBD2 agrees at 11 bases. This CDR3 spans 18 amino acids. Trimming took 3 bases from V and 1 from J; bases not matched to a gene: 9. Germline V gene data show CDR1 as ENHRY and CDR2 as SYGVKD. The DNA of the CDR3 is TGTGCCATCAGTGACAACGAGCTAGCGGGGGGACGCACAGATACGCAGTATTTT. It specifies CAISDNELAGGRTDTQYF.

This chain links TRBV29-1 with TRBJ2-1, with 13 bases fitting TRBD2. The CDR3 length is 16 residues. J gave up 4 bases and V 5 bases, and 8 bases lay outside the gene matches. CDR1 SQVTM and CDR2 ANQGSEA come from the germline V gene. CDR3 region: CSVLTSGGASYNEQFF. The CDR3 region has the DNA TGCAGCGTTTTAACTAGCGGGGGGGCTTCATACAATGAGCAGTTCTTC.

This clonotype occurred once. The V and J genes are TRBV2 and TRBJ2-6; unclear D gene. Trimming cost V 4 bases and J 0 bases, with 7 bases left between them. CDR1 is SNHLY and CDR2 is FYNNEI in the germline V gene. The CDR3 runs to 15 residues. In DNA, the CDR3 is TGTGCCAGCAGTGCGCAGGACTCTGGGGCCAACGTCCTGACTTTC. Protein product: CASSAQDSGANVLTF.

CDR3 sequence reads: CASDFAQPPDGYTF. CDR3 DNA: TGTGCCAGTGACTTTGCGCAGCCCCCGGATGGCTACACCTTC. The V gene is TRBV2, the J gene TRBJ1-2, with D unclear. The CDR3 is 14 amino acids. Per the germline V gene, CDR1 is SNHLY and CDR2 is FYNNEI. Trimming took off 9 bases at V and 6 bases at J, with 20 bases between the two ends.

The chain links TRBV19 to TRBJ2-7; 8 bases are a match to TRBD2. Germline V lookup: CDR1 LNHDA, CDR2 SQIVND (reference sequence). V shed 6 bases and J 2 bases; nucleotides not matched to a gene: 6. This CDR3 comprises 14 residues. The CDR3: CASSLGGEAYEQYF. The CDR3 nucleotides are TGTGCCAGTAGCCTCGGGGGGGAAGCCTACGAGCAGTACTTC. The variable domain in full, completed from reference TRBV19 and TRBJ2-7, reads DGGITQSPKYLFRKEGQNVTLSCEQNLNHDAMYWYRQDPGQGLRLIYYSQIVNDFQKGDIAEGYSVSREKKESFPLTVTSAQKNPTAFYLCASSLGGEAYEQYFGPGTRLTVT.

This clonotype has just one count. The rearrangement joins TRBV15 to TRBJ2-1; TRBD1 matches at 7 bases. Germline V CDR1 and CDR2: LNHNV, YYDKDF (reference sequence). There are 16 residues in the CDR3. V lost 4 bases, J lost 9 bases, and 15 bases stayed unmatched. CDR3 sequence reads: CATSIHPGQPSLEQFF. The DNA for the CDR3 is TGTGCCACCAGCATCCATCCGGGACAGCCCTCTCTTGAGCAGTTCTTC. The variable domain in full, completed from reference TRBV15 and TRBJ2-1, reads DAMVIQNPRYQVTQFGKPVTLSCSQTLNHNVMYWYQQKSSQAPKLLFHYYDKDFNNEADTPDNFQSRRPNTSFCFLDIRSPGLGDTAMYLCATSIHPGQPSLEQFFGPGTRLTVL.

This clonotype was observed at least ten times. The J gene is TRBJ2-3, the V gene TRBV5-6, with unresolved D. The CDR3 spans 11 residues. V gave up 2 bases and J gave up 3 bases, with 1 base separating them. The V gene's germline CDR1 is SGHDT and CDR2 YYEEEE. This chain's CDR3 is CASSFTDTQYF. The CDR3 DNA sequence: TGTGCCAGCAGCTTTACAGATACGCAGTATTTT.

The chain is built from TRBV2 and TRBJ2-6; D call uncertain. The CDR3 extends over 14 amino acids. Trimming shortened V by 4 bases and J by 3 bases, and 7 bases separated the two germline ends. The germline gives CDR1 SNHLY, CDR2 FYNNEI. The CDR3 is CASSVSGGANVLTF. The CDR3 nucleotides are TGTGCCAGCAGTGTGAGTGGTGGGGCCAACGTCCTGACTTTC. The full variable domain, in which reference TRBV2 and TRBJ2-6 provide the parts outside the CDR3, is EPEVTQTPSHQVTQMGQEVILRCVPISNHLYFYWYRQILGQKVEFLVSFYNNEISEKSEIFDDQFSVERPDGSNFTLKIRSTKLEDSAMYFCASSVSGGANVLTFGAGSRLTVL.

V usage is TRBV6-5 and J usage is TRBJ1-5; D remains ambiguous. This CDR3 region has 13 residues. Germline loops: CDR1 MNHEY, CDR2 SVGAGI. V was shortened by 0 bases and J by 9 bases, with 9 bases between the two germline ends. CDR3 in amino acids: CASSYSRLGPQHF. The CDR3 nucleotides are TGTGCCAGCAGTTACTCCCGGTTGGGGCCCCAGCATTTT.

V usage is TRBV24-1 and J usage is TRBJ2-5; D might be TRBD1 (5 bases). Looked up from germline, CDR1 is KGHDR and CDR2 is SFDVKD. The ends were cut back, 4 bases at V and 1 base at J, with 9 bases in the middle. The CDR3 has 14 residues. The CDR3 DNA is TGTGCCACCAGTGAGGCAGGGCCCCAAGAGACCCAGTACTTC. Protein product: CATSEAGPQETQYF.